A selection of T cell receptor beta chains follows, all from one sample in a study of T cell responses to AZD1222 COVID-19 vaccine. The protocol was immunoSEQ multiplex PCR, while the TCRdb copy is restricted to in-frame clones and leaves out a portion. The sample has over 150,000 clones, approximately 86% seen once. Sequencing was performed on peripheral blood, taken on day 0 of AZD1222 vaccination. Receptors originate from an adult in good health. Both conserved end residues are part of each CDR3. D genes are given only for firm matches. Some rows have no size entry. The others give once, few or many, or a class for an expanded clone.

V,size,D,J,CDR3,DNA
TRBV5-1,-,-,TRBJ1-1,CASSFRGTEAFF,TGCGCCAGCAGCTTCAGGGGAACTGAAGCTTTCTTT
TRBV2,-,-,TRBJ2-3,CASRFQGSFTDTQYF,TGTGCCAGCAGGTTTCAGGGGAGCTTCACAGATACGCAGTATTTT
TRBV27,-,TRBD1,TRBJ2-7,CASSSYRDSSYEQYF,TGTGCCAGCAGTTCTTACCGGGACAGCTCCTACGAGCAGTACTTC
TRBV7-9,-,-,TRBJ1-1,CASSLGNSEAFF,TGTGCCAGCAGCTTAGGAAACTCTGAAGCTTTCTTT
TRBV30,-,-,TRBJ2-1,CAWSVRGRYKFF,TGTGCCTGGAGTGTACGGGGCAGGTATAAGTTCTTC
TRBV6-5,-,-,TRBJ1-1,CASSYYGTLRTEAFF,TGTGCCAGCAGTTACTACGGGACCTTGAGGACTGAAGCTTTCTTT
TRBV20-1,-,-,TRBJ1-1,CSASLNTEAFF,TGCAGTGCTTCACTGAACACTGAAGCTTTCTTT
TRBV5-1,-,-,TRBJ2-2,CASSLRLEVNTGELFF,TGCGCCAGCAGCTTGAGGCTGGAAGTGAACACCGGGGAGCTGTTTTTT
TRBV5-1,-,TRBD2,TRBJ2-7,CASSLQAGASYEQYF,TGCGCCAGCAGCTTGCAGGCGGGAGCATCCTACGAGCAGTACTTC
TRBV6-5,once,TRBD2,TRBJ2-7,CASSSPQLAGAYEQYF,TGTGCCAGCAGTTCACCTCAACTAGCGGGAGCATACGAGCAGTACTTC
TRBV28,-,TRBD2,TRBJ2-7,CASSRGGTYEQYF,TGTGCCAGCTCCCGGGGGGGAACATACGAGCAGTACTTC
TRBV7-9,-,-,TRBJ1-1,CASSSGDPRDTEAFF,TGTGCCAGCAGCTCAGGGGACCCTAGGGACACTGAAGCTTTCTTT
TRBV6-2/TRBV6-3,-,TRBD2,TRBJ2-1,CASSYLGLTDNEQFF,TGTGCCAGCAGTTACCTGGGACTAACGGACAATGAGCAGTTCTTC
TRBV5-4,-,-,TRBJ2-7,CASSLVEGYEQYF,TGTGCCAGCAGCTTGGTGGAGGGCTACGAGCAGTACTTC
TRBV19,-,-,TRBJ1-1,CASTPWGRDTEAFF,TGTGCCAGTACCCCGTGGGGGCGCGACACTGAAGCTTTCTTT
TRBV24-1,-,-,TRBJ1-5,CATSDGTGGDQPQHF,TGTGCCACCAGTGATGGCACTGGGGGGGATCAGCCCCAGCATTTT
TRBV6-5,-,TRBD2,TRBJ2-1,CASSYSPLAGGTGQFF,TGTGCCAGCAGTTACTCTCCCCTAGCGGGAGGAACGGGGCAGTTCTTC
TRBV4-1,once,TRBD1,TRBJ1-5,CASSQDLDRVRPQHF,TGCGCCAGCAGCCAAGATCTGGACAGGGTTCGGCCCCAGCATTTT
TRBV6-1,-,-,TRBJ2-3,CASSEAGGQGSDTQYF,TGTGCCAGCAGTGAAGCGGGTGGGCAGGGATCAGATACGCAGTATTTT
TRBV14,few,TRBD1,TRBJ2-7,CASSRLGTVYEQYF,TGTGCCAGCAGCCGACTTGGGACAGTTTACGAGCAGTACTTC
TRBV5-1,-,TRBD1,TRBJ2-1,CASSLEQGAHEQFF,TGCGCCAGCAGCCTAGAACAGGGGGCGCATGAGCAGTTCTTC
TRBV5-8,-,-,TRBJ2-7,CASSLEPGRGLYEQYF,TGTGCCAGCAGCTTGGAACCGGGACGGGGGCTCTACGAGCAGTACTTC
TRBV11-2,-,-,TRBJ1-2,CASSLDGLRVGYTF,TGTGCCAGCAGCTTAGATGGGCTCCGGGTTGGCTACACCTTC
TRBV7-2,-,TRBD2,TRBJ2-4,CASSRLAGLAKNIQYF,TGTGCCAGCTCCCGACTAGCGGGACTAGCCAAAAACATTCAGTACTTC
TRBV19,-,-,TRBJ2-1,CASSTNYGEQFF,TGTGCCAGTAGTACGAACTACGGTGAGCAGTTCTTC
TRBV29-1,-,-,TRBJ1-1,CSAVDTEAFF,TGCAGCGCCGTCGACACTGAAGCTTTCTTT
TRBV5-8,-,-,TRBJ2-5,CASSLDYQETQYF,TGTGCCAGCAGCTTGGACTACCAAGAGACCCAGTACTTC
TRBV3-1/TRBV3-2,-,-,TRBJ1-1,CASSQWVVGRRHTEAFF,TGTGCCAGCAGCCAATGGGTTGTGGGCAGAAGGCACACTGAAGCTTTCTTT
TRBV2,-,-,TRBJ2-2,CASSRQGGGELFF,TGTGCCAGCAGTAGGCAGGGTGGCGGGGAGCTGTTTTTT
TRBV3-1/TRBV3-2,-,TRBD1,TRBJ1-3,CASSQVGDRPYSGNTIYF,TGTGCCAGCAGCCAAGTGGGGGACAGGCCCTACTCTGGAAACACCATATATTTT
TRBV19,once,-,TRBJ2-3,CASSPGTWGRSTDTQYF,TGTGCCAGTAGCCCGGGGACTTGGGGGCGTAGCACAGATACGCAGTATTTT
TRBV23-1,once,-,TRBJ1-3,CASSPNSPKENTIYF,TGCGCCAGCAGTCCCAACAGCCCTAAGGAGAACACCATATATTTT
TRBV7-8,-,-,TRBJ1-2,CASSPRAGGDTYGYTF,TGTGCCAGCAGCCCCCGTGCTGGTGGGGATACCTATGGCTACACCTTC
TRBV18,-,TRBD1,TRBJ1-1,CASSPGKGARTEAFF,TGTGCCAGCTCACCGGGGAAGGGGGCTCGGACTGAAGCTTTCTTT
TRBV2,-,TRBD2,TRBJ2-7,CASKEGLAGLLTYEQYF,TGTGCCAGCAAAGAAGGACTAGCGGGCTTACTTACCTACGAGCAGTACTTC
TRBV4-2,-,-,TRBJ2-3,CASNTDTQYF,TGTGCCAGCAACACAGATACGCAGTATTTT
TRBV6-5,-,-,TRBJ2-7,CASIEAGPAEQYF,TGTGCCAGCATAGAGGCGGGGCCGGCTGAACAGTACTTC
TRBV28,-,-,TRBJ1-1,CASSPKQGRDEAFF,TGTGCCAGCAGTCCTAAACAGGGTCGGGATGAAGCTTTCTTT
TRBV11-2,-,-,TRBJ1-1,CASSLGDTNTEAFF,TGTGCCAGCAGCTTAGGGGACACGAACACTGAAGCTTTCTTT
TRBV6-6,-,-,TRBJ1-2,CASSLQVNYGYTF,TGTGCCAGCAGCCTACAGGTTAACTATGGCTACACCTTC
TRBV2,-,TRBD1,TRBJ1-2,CASSPGQASAGYTF,TGTGCCAGCAGCCCTGGACAGGCCTCAGCTGGCTACACCTTC
TRBV19,-,TRBD1,TRBJ1-3,CASSSQGVRRGNTIYF,TGTGCCAGTAGTTCCCAGGGGGTCCGCAGAGGAAACACCATATATTTT
TRBV3-1/TRBV3-2,-,-,TRBJ1-1,CASSQQGGYFTEAFF,TGTGCCAGCAGCCAGCAGGGAGGGTATTTCACTGAAGCTTTCTTT
TRBV4-1,-,TRBD2,TRBJ2-1,CASSQVYSGSTYEQFF,TGCGCCAGCAGCCAAGTATACAGCGGGAGTACATATGAGCAGTTCTTC
TRBV6-1,-,-,TRBJ1-5,CASSEPRFANNQPQHF,TGTGCCAGCAGTGAACCCCGCTTCGCAAACAATCAGCCCCAGCATTTT
TRBV3-1/TRBV3-2,-,-,TRBJ1-2,CASSQSLSGYTF,TGTGCCAGCAGCCAGTCCCTGAGTGGCTACACCTTC